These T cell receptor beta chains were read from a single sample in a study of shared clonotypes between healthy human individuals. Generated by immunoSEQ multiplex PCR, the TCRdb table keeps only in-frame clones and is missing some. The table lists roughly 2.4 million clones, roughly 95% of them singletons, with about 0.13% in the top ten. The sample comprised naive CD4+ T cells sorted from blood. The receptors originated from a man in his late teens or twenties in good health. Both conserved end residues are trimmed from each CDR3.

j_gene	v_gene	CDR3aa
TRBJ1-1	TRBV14	ASSSLEGMNTEAF
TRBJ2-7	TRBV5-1	ASTAGQGPYEQY
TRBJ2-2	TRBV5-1	ASTGTNALNTGELF
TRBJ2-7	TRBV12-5	ASGWGLAGAWYEQY
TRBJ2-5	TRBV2	ATTRWLQETQY
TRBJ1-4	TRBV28	ATHSNKLF
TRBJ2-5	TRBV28	ASIPSGGEKETQY
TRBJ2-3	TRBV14	ASSQAVRSTQY
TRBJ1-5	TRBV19	ASRLSNQPQH
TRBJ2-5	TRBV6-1	ASESQPQETQY
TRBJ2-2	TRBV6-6	ASSLDGSPGELF
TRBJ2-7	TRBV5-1	ASSRTLTGESSYEQY
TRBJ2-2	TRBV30	ACPTSENTGELF
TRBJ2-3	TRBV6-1	ASSDSLYTDTQY
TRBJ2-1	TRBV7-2	ASSLGGAGVGNEQF
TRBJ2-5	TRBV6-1	ASSWIGKGETQY
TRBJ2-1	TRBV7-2	ASSPTSGGYNEQF
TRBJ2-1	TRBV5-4	ASSVRTSGINEQF
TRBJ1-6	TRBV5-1	ASSSDSLSPLH
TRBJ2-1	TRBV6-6	ASSQRRGSGYNEQF
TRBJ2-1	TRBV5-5	ASSLGGINEQF
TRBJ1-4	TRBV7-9	ASSFRQGIIEKLF
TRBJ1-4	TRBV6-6	ASRRDRANEKLF
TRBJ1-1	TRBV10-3	AISPRENTEAF
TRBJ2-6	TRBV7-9	ASSLVGGWDSGANVLT
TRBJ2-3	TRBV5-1	ASSLLGVSTDTQY
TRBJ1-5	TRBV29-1	SPWRGNSNQPQH
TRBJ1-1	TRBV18	ASSPVTLLNTEAF
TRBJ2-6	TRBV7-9	ASSETTGSFHSGANVLT
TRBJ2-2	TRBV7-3	ASSLGAGELF
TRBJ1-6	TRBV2	ASSEDHNSPLH
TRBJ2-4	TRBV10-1	ARASDRGDCTKNIQY
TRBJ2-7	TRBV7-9	ASSLGDRRSPYEQY
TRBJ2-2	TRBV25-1	ASRGTVSTGELF
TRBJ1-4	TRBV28	ASRSTASGEKLF
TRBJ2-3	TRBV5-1	ASSSDLPSSRTDTQY
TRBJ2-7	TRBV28	ASRLGGPSSYEQY
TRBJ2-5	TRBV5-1	ASSLAQVQETQY
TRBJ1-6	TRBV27	ASTYNYNSPLH
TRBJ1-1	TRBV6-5	ASGRGAEAF
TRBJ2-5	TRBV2	ASRGQRYQETQY
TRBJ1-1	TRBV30	AWLGEGKNTEAF
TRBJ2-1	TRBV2	ASSVSGNEQF
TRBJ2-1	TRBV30	AWSGLSSSEQF
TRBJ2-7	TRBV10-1	ASHNTATGISYEQY
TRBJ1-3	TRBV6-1	ASSGTGAYSGNTIY
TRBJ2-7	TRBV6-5	ASRRPSANEQY
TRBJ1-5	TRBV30	AWSVSKGHGSNQPQH
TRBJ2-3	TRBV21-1	ASSKEVAGEGDTQY
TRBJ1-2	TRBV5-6	ASSFVDNYGYT
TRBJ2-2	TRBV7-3	ASSPDLKNTGELF
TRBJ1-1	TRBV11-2	ASSLGQLPYEAF
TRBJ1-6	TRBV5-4	ASSARDNSYNSPLH